This is a list of T cell receptor beta chains from one sample in a study of lymphopenia after photon versus proton radiotherapy. TCRdb keeps only in-frame clones here, not all; method: immunoSEQ multiplex PCR. The sample yields about 45,000 clones, around 86% seen once. The source material was peripheral blood, sampled from a patient treated with photon-based radiotherapy. The receptors were sampled from a man in his forties with gastric cancer. CDR3s include the opening cysteine and the closing phenylalanine or tryptophan. A D gene is named only where the DNA matches it firmly. Clone size is given for some rows only: seen once, a few or many times, or a class if the clone is expanded.

J gene	CDR3 length	D gene	clone size	V gene	CDR3 DNA	CDR3 protein
TRBJ1-2	15	TRBD1	.	TRBV6-1	TGTGCCAGCAGAACAGGGACAGGGGAAAGCTATGGCTACACCTTC	CASRTGTGESYGYTF
TRBJ2-5	14	.	.	TRBV11-1	TGTGCCAGCAGCCCCCGGGGGTACCAAGAGACCCAGTACTTC	CASSPRGYQETQYF
TRBJ1-1	16	TRBD1	.	TRBV6-1	TGTGCCAGCAGTGGACAGGGGGCGGTTGGCAACACTGAAGCTTTCTTT	CASSGQGAVGNTEAFF
TRBJ2-1	12	TRBD2	.	TRBV6-5	TGTGCCAGCGGCCTAGCGGTGGATGAGCAGTTCTTC	CASGLAVDEQFF
TRBJ1-1	13	.	few	TRBV4-3	TGCGCCAGCAGCCAGGGCCAAACATCTGAAGCTTTCTTT	CASSQGQTSEAFF
TRBJ2-3	16	TRBD2	.	TRBV4-1	TGCGCCAGCAGACAAGGACTAGCGGGAAGCACAGATACGCAGTATTTT	CASRQGLAGSTDTQYF
TRBJ1-2	15	.	.	TRBV9	TGTGCCAGCAGCTCCCGTACCGGGGTAGGAGATGGCTACACCTTC	CASSSRTGVGDGYTF
TRBJ2-3	18	TRBD2	.	TRBV28	TGTGCCAGCAGTTGGTGGGCTAGCGGGGGCGCTAGCACAGATACGCAGTATTTT	CASSWWASGGASTDTQYF
TRBJ1-5	13	.	.	TRBV18	TGTGCCAGCTCACCCCAGAATAATCAGCCCCAGCATTTT	CASSPQNNQPQHF
TRBJ2-7	13	TRBD2	few	TRBV12-5	TGTGCTAGTGGTTCGGCGGGGGGCCTCGAGCAGTACTTC	CASGSAGGLEQYF
TRBJ1-1	14	.	.	TRBV19	TGTGCCAGTAGGAAGGACATCGTGAACACTGAAGCTTTCTTT	CASRKDIVNTEAFF
TRBJ2-3	15	TRBD1	.	TRBV6-4	TGTGCCAGCAGTGACGGACAGGGAGGCGCAGATACGCAGTATTTT	CASSDGQGGADTQYF
TRBJ1-5	18	TRBD1	.	TRBV4-2	TGTGCCAGCAGCCAAGCTGACTGGGGACAGAGCTTCAATCAGCCCCAGCATTTT	CASSQADWGQSFNQPQHF
TRBJ1-2	16	TRBD1	.	TRBV9	TGTGCCAGCAGCGTAGCTCTCGGGGGACAGGGCGGCGGCTACACCTTC	CASSVALGGQGGGYTF
TRBJ2-2	19	TRBD2	once	TRBV7-9	TGTGCCAGCAGCTTAGCTCGGCTAGCGGGGGCAATTAACACCGGGGAGCTGTTTTTT	CASSLARLAGAINTGELFF
TRBJ2-3	15	.	.	TRBV5-1	TGCGCCAGCAGCTTGGCCAGCGCCAGCACAGATACGCAGTATTTT	CASSLASASTDTQYF
TRBJ1-2	14	.	.	TRBV5-5	TGTGCCAGCAGCTTGGCCAGTTCTAACTATGGCTACACCTTC	CASSLASSNYGYTF
TRBJ2-3	17	TRBD2	.	TRBV19	TGTGCCAGTAGTATGCCGGGACTAGCGGAACTCACAGATACGCAGTATTTT	CASSMPGLAELTDTQYF
TRBJ1-1	14	.	.	TRBV30	TGTGCCTGGAGTGTGTTTCAGCGGAACACTGAAGCTTTCTTT	CAWSVFQRNTEAFF
TRBJ2-3	18	TRBD2	.	TRBV4-3	TGCGCCAGCAGCCAAGATTCCCCTCTAGCGGGGGCTACAGATACGCAGTATTTT	CASSQDSPLAGATDTQYF
TRBJ2-3	13	.	.	TRBV14	TGTGCCAGCACCAGACGTAGCACAGATACGCAGTATTTT	CASTRRSTDTQYF
TRBJ2-5	14	TRBD1	.	TRBV5-1	TGCGCCAGCAGCTTGGGACAGGGGCAAGAGACCCAGTACTTC	CASSLGQGQETQYF
TRBJ1-1	11	.	few	TRBV30	TGTGCCTGGGGGACCGACGCTGAAGCTTTCTTT	CAWGTDAEAFF
TRBJ1-5	19	.	.	TRBV21-1	TGTGCCAGCAGCAAAGGGCGGACAGGGAGTTTCAGGGCCACTCAGCCCCAGCATTTT	CASSKGRTGSFRATQPQHF
TRBJ1-1	13	.	few	TRBV5-1	TGCGCCAGCAGCTTGGTCGGAAGGGGTGAAGCTTTCTTT	CASSLVGRGEAFF
TRBJ1-3	13	.	.	TRBV19	TGTGCCCGCCGAAGGGCGGAGCGGAACACCATATATTTT	CARRRAERNTIYF
TRBJ1-2	14	TRBD1	.	TRBV2	TGTGCCAGCAGATTGACAGGGGGCGGGGATGGCTACACCTTC	CASRLTGGGDGYTF
TRBJ2-7	16	.	.	TRBV15	TGTGCCACCAGCAGAGAAAGTCAAAGCCCCTTCTACGAGCAGTACTTC	CATSRESQSPFYEQYF
TRBJ1-5	16	.	once	TRBV5-6	TGTGCCAGCAGCCCCATGGGGGGGGCCCTAAATCAGCCCCAGCATTTT	CASSPMGGALNQPQHF
TRBJ2-5	13	TRBD1	.	TRBV28	TGTGCCGGTGGGGTTCGACAGGGAGAGACCCAGTACTTC	CAGGVRQGETQYF
TRBJ1-5	15	TRBD1	.	TRBV6-6	TGTGCCAGCAATTTCAGGGGGTCGGAGAATCAGCCCCAGCATTTT	CASNFRGSENQPQHF
TRBJ1-5	14	TRBD1	.	TRBV25-1	TGTGCCAGTTGGACAGGGGAGGAGAATCAGCCCCAGCATTTT	CASWTGEENQPQHF
TRBJ2-7	14	TRBD2	.	TRBV5-6	TGTGCCAGCAGCTCCTCGGGGGGGACCTACGAGCAGTACTTC	CASSSSGGTYEQYF
TRBJ2-1	15	TRBD2	few	TRBV5-4	TGTGCCAGCAGCTCCGGGGGGGCAGGGAACAATGAGCAGTTCTTC	CASSSGGAGNNEQFF
TRBJ1-1	13	.	once	TRBV18	TGTGCCAGCTCACCGAAACCCACAGGGGAAGCTTTCTTT	CASSPKPTGEAFF
TRBJ1-5	15	TRBD1	.	TRBV30	TGTGCCTGGAGTGTAAGGACAGGGTACAATCAGCCCCAGCATTTT	CAWSVRTGYNQPQHF
TRBJ1-6	15	.	.	TRBV9	TGTGCCAGCAGCGTCCAGGGATCCTATAATTCACCCCTCCACTTT	CASSVQGSYNSPLHF
TRBJ2-5	18	.	.	TRBV5-1	TGCGCCAGCAGCTTGGCGTCGGTATGGGACCCCGGTGGAGAGACCCAGTACTTC	CASSLASVWDPGGETQYF